This T cell receptor beta chain was profiled in a study of early T cells in non-severe SARS-CoV-2 infection. The wider study: Unsorted whole blood bulk RNA was sequenced, with unpaired chains.

Trimming removed 5 bases from V and 5 bases from J; junction bases left unmatched: 9. This CDR3 has 15 residues. Per germline, CDR1 DFQATT and CDR2 SNEGSKA (reference sequence). Separate cDNA molecules each had unique molecular identifiers attached to them. TCRdb re-derived calls from the 5' RACE reads in MiXCR, one entry per CDR3 protein. The table lists 30,000 or so distinct CDR3 sequences, 4.5% to 6% of them singletons. The table lists this clonotype with many counts. Sequencing input: whole blood. This TCR was recovered from an adult who was a healthcare worker with PCR-confirmed SARS-CoV-2 infection or an uninfected control (not recorded which). This rearrangement joins TRBV20-1 to TRBJ2-1; 10 positions match TRBD2. CDR3 coding DNA: TGCAGTGCTCAAACCCCACTAGCGGGGAACAATGAGCAGTTCTTC. It encodes CSAQTPLAGNNEQFF.